Sequencing of this TCR beta chain was carried out in a study of Ad26.COV2.S vaccination and SARS-CoV-2 variants. Study information: By the intramuscular route, Ad26.COV2.S was given once, or twice 56 days apart.

Overall study findings and caveats: Placebo recipients had lower spike-specific TCR breadth than vaccine recipients.

In germline, CDR1 is SNHLY, CDR2 FYNNEI. Trimming pared 8 bases from V and 6 bases from J, leaving 19 bases between. CDR3 length equals 14 residues. Worth noting for this clone: The antigen remains undetermined.

Treatment given: about 20 received Ad26.COV2.S at low or high dose, single or two shots; five or six received placebo; per-sample allocation not given. Vaccine and placebo recipients were sampled on day 63 after the first injection. An Ad26 vector expressing Wuhan-strain SARS-CoV-2 spike served as the vaccine. Sequencing used immunoSEQ multiplex PCR; TCRdb keeps in-frame clones, though not all of them. The sample includes 350,000 to 450,000 clones, 80% to 90% of them seen just once. This sample comprised peripheral blood, obtained in a trial of Ad26.COV2.S vaccine versus placebo. This chain joins TRBV2 and TRBJ1-1, with D perhaps matching TRBD1 (6 bases). The TCR sequence derives from a person between 18 and 65 years old who received the Ad26.COV2.S COVID-19 vaccine or a placebo. The CDR3 region has the DNA TGTGCCAGCGTTGGGGGGGCCCTGTACGCTGAAGCTTTCTTT. Amino acid sequence: CASVGGALYAEAFF.